These 10 T cell receptor beta chains were all obtained from the same sample, sequenced in a study of blood T cell repertoires in COVID-19. TCRdb's table, derived via immunoSEQ multiplex PCR, lists solely in-frame clones and lacks some. There are 75,000 to 100,000 clones in the sample; approximately 86% occur only once, and about 17% lies in the top ten. The sample taken for sequencing was peripheral blood. These receptors were obtained from a woman aged 80 or over with acute or convalescent COVID-19.

J is TRBJ2-3 and V is TRBV2; TRBD2 aligns across 8 bases. V lost 5 bases, J lost 4 bases, and 8 bases stayed unmatched. The CDR3 consists of 15 residues. Germline V lookup: CDR1 SNHLY, CDR2 FYNNEI. The CDR3 DNA follows: TGTGCCAGCAGTCTAACGGGACTAGAGCCAGATACGCAGTATTTT. This sequence encodes CASSLTGLEPDTQYF.

The chain recombines TRBV6-6 with TRBJ2-7, with TRBD2 matching over 12 bases. V lost 0 bases and J lost 7; bases outside the gene matches: 4. CDR3 length: 15 amino acids. Germline CDR1 reads MNHNY; CDR2 reads SVGAGI (reference sequence). The CDR3 sequence is CASSYSRLAGDEQYF. Here the CDR3 DNA reads TGTGCCAGCAGTTACTCGAGACTAGCGGGGGATGAGCAGTACTTC.

The J gene is TRBJ1-2, the V gene TRBV5-1; 11 bases match TRBD1. V was clipped by 3 bases and J by 4 bases; unmatched bases: 5. Germline values: CDR1 SGHRS, CDR2 YFSETQ. The CDR3 is 15 residues long. The CDR3 DNA reads as TGCGCCAGCAGCTGGGGACAGGGGGAAGGCTATGGCTACACCTTC. Residues: CASSWGQGEGYGYTF.

This clone was observed once. The V call is TRBV15, the J call TRBJ2-7; D possibly corresponds to TRBD1 (6 bases). This CDR3 is 15 amino acids long. With 0 bases removed from V and 2 bases from J, the gap between germline ends came to 11 bases. CDR1 is LNHNV, CDR2 YYDKDF, per germline (reference sequence). CDR3 residues: CATSRDHTGTYEQYF. The CDR3 coding sequence is TGTGCCACCAGCAGAGATCACACAGGGACCTACGAGCAGTACTTC.

The rearrangement links TRBV11-2 to TRBJ2-5; 7 bases align to TRBD2. This CDR3 has 14 residues. Trimming removed 5 bases from V and 4 bases from J; junction bases left unmatched: 7. Germline CDR1 SGHAT, CDR2 FQNNGV. The CDR3 loop reads CASSRLAPRETQYF. CDR3 coding DNA: TGTGCCAGCAGCAGACTAGCTCCCAGAGAGACCCAGTACTTC.

The chain recombines TRBV27 with TRBJ1-6; 8 bases map to TRBD1. This CDR3 is 18 amino acids long. CDR1 is MNHEY, CDR2 SMNVEV, per germline (reference sequence). The ends lost 2 bases at V and 8 bases at J; junction bases unmatched: 14. CDR3 protein: CASSLTSDPGGAYSPLHF. In nucleotides, the CDR3 is TGTGCCAGCAGTTTAACATCGGACCCAGGGGGCGCTTATTCACCCCTCCACTTT.

The chain's CDR3 is CASSRTSGGGSYNEQFF. The DNA for the CDR3 is TGTGCCAGCAGCCGGACTAGCGGGGGAGGCTCCTACAATGAGCAGTTCTTC. V usage is TRBV9 and J usage is TRBJ2-1; the match to TRBD2 covers 13 bases. Losses at the gene ends were 4 bases for V and 0 bases for J; bases not matched to a gene: 4. The CDR3 spans 17 residues. Germline values: CDR1 SGDLS, CDR2 YYNGEE.

The V call is TRBV7-3, the J call TRBJ2-2, with TRBD1 matching 10 bases. V lost 4 bases and J lost 4; bases outside the gene matches: 3. Germline V gene sequence: CDR1 SGHTA, CDR2 FQGTGA. The CDR3 covers 15 residues. The CDR3 here is CASSSTGGFTGELFF. CDR3 DNA: TGTGCCAGCAGCTCGACAGGGGGCTTCACCGGGGAGCTGTTTTTT.

The rearrangement links TRBV12-3 or TRBV12-4 to TRBJ1-6; D is undetermined. V lost 8 bases and J lost 4, with 6 bases in between. The CDR3 has 12 residues. The CDR3 loop is CASQTYNSPLHF. The CDR3 DNA reads TGTGCCAGCCAAACTTATAATTCACCCCTCCACTTT.

A remark on this clone: The sample carries other DNA sequences with the same CDR3. J is TRBJ2-2 and V is TRBV7-2, with D unclear. V was trimmed by 5 bases and J by 3 bases, leaving 4 bases between them. Germline lookup yields CDR1 SGHTA and CDR2 FQGNSA. The CDR3 is 12 amino acids. The CDR3 sequence is CASSPYTGELFF. CDR3 nucleotide sequence: TGTGCCAGCAGCCCGTACACCGGGGAGCTGTTTTTT.